This T cell receptor beta chain was recovered during a study of blood T cell repertoires in COVID-19. V lost 3 bases and J lost 7; bases outside the gene matches: 5. The CDR3 length is 13 residues. The germline V gene encodes CDR1 DFQATT and CDR2 SNEGSKA (reference sequence). Some clones are missing from TCRdb's copy, which holds only in-frame ones; the method was immunoSEQ multiplex PCR. The profile shows approximately 35,000 clones, 80% of them singletons. The source of this sequence is a man of 80 years or more with acute or convalescent COVID-19. The rearrangement joins TRBV20-1 to TRBJ1-2; 10 positions match TRBD1. Specimen: peripheral blood. The CDR3 DNA is TGCAGTGCTAGTGACAGGGGGCTGGTTGGCTACACCTTC. Its protein product is CSASDRGLVGYTF.